This T cell receptor beta chain is drawn from a study of identical twins. In its sample, this clonotype was seen a few times. Using its own MiXCR run on the 5' RACE reads, TCRdb lists one record per CDR3 protein. The sample has roughly 720,000 distinct CDR3 sequences, roughly 20% seen once. These data are also associated with another study on T cells expressing NK-cell markers.

The sample taken for sequencing was PBMCs. This receptor was taken from a woman aged 18-29 years in good health.

The CDR3 DNA sequence: TGTGCCAGCAGTAGACAGGGGGCCAGCTCTGGGGCCAACGTCCTGACTTTC. Its protein product is CASSRQGASSGANVLTF. V gene TRBV12-3 or TRBV12-4 combines with J gene TRBJ2-6, with 10 nucleotides matching TRBD1. J gave up 0 bases and V 5 bases, and 4 bases lay outside the gene matches. The CDR3 sequence is 17 residues long.